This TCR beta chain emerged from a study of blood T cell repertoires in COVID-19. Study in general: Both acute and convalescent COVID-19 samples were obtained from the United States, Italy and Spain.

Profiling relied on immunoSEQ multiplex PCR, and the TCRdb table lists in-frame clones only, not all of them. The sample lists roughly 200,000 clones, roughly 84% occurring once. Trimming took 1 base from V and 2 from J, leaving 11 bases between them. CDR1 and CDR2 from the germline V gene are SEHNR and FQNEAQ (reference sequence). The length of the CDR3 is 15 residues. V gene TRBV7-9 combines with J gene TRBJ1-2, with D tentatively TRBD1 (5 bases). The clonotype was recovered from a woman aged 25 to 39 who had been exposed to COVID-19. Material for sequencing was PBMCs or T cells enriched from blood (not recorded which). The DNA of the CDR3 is TGTGCCAGCAGCTTAGACGGGGAGGGGAACTATGGCTACACCTTC. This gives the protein CASSLDGEGNYGYTF.